This T cell receptor (beta chain) was observed in a study of blood T cell repertoires in COVID-19. Across the whole study: COVID-19 samples, acute and convalescent, were from the United States, Italy and Spain. Nucleic acid was either cDNA or gDNA, and it came from T cells, B-cell-depleted T cells, or PBMCs.

Per the study methods: Estimated nucleated cell counts came from reference gene primer amplification. Sequencing was performed with immunoSEQ multiplex PCR; in TCRdb, only in-frame clones are kept and a portion is missing. Clone size and the V and J calls come from that table; the DNA yielded D and trimming. Found here are 200,000 to 300,000 clones, 75% to 85% of them singletons; the top ten hold roughly 12%. Specimen: peripheral blood. The receptor comes from a woman aged 55-69 years with active or convalescent COVID-19.

Written as DNA, the CDR3 is TGCGCCAGCAGCCTGGGCGGGGGAACAGGTGAGCAGTACTTC. This gives the protein CASSLGGGTGEQYF. The V call is TRBV5-1, the J call TRBJ2-7; 7 nucleotides match TRBD2. The CDR3 is made up of 14 amino acids. Per germline, CDR1 SGHRS and CDR2 YFSETQ. V was pared by 4 bases and J by 7 bases, with 11 bases of the junction left unmatched.